This record concerns one T cell receptor beta chain sequence. CDR3 size: 16 residues. Germline CDR1 reads SGHTA; CDR2 reads FQGNSA. The germline V and J ends were trimmed by 1 base and 4 bases, with 14 bases remaining between them. The entry originates in a study of blood T cell repertoires in COVID-19. Study information: In each case, the material was cDNA or gDNA derived from T cells, B-cell-depleted T cells, or PBMCs.

In the source study's methods: For nucleated cells, counts were estimated from reference gene primer amplification. Clones were sequenced by immunoSEQ multiplex PCR, and TCRdb holds only the in-frame ones, with some missing. V and J calls and clone size follow that table, whereas D and trimming were derived from the DNA. Among tens of thousands of clones listed, 80% to 90% were seen once. V is TRBV7-2 and J is TRBJ1-5; D is unresolved. The source material was peripheral blood. The TCR sequence derives from a woman aged 60-70 years with acute or convalescent COVID-19. The CDR3 is CASSLGTARVNQPQHF. The CDR3 DNA follows: TGTGCCAGCAGCTTAGGTACCGCTAGAGTTAATCAGCCCCAGCATTTT.